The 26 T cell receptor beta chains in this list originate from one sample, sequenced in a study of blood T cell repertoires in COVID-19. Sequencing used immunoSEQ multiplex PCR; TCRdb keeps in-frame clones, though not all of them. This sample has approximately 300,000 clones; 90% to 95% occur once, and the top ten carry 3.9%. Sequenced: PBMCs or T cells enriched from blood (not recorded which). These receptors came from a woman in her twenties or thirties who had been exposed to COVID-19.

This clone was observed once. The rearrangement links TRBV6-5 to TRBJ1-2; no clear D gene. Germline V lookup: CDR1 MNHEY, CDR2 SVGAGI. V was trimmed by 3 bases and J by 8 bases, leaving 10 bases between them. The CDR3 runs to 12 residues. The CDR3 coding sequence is TGTGCCAGCAGTTATGCCGACGGGGGCTACACCTTC. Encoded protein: CASSYADGGYTF.

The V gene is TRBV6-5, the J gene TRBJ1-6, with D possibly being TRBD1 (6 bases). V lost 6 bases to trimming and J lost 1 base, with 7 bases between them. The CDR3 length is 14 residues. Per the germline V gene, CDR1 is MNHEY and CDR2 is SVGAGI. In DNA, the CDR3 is TGTGCCAGCAGCCAGGGGTCCTATAATTCACCCCTCCACTTT. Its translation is CASSQGSYNSPLHF.

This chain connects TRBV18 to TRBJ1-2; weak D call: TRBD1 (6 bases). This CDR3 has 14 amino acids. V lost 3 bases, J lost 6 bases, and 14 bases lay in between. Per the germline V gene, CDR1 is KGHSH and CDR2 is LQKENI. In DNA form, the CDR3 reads TGTGCCAGCTCACCCCGTACAGGGTCCAATGGCTACACCTTC. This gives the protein CASSPRTGSNGYTF.

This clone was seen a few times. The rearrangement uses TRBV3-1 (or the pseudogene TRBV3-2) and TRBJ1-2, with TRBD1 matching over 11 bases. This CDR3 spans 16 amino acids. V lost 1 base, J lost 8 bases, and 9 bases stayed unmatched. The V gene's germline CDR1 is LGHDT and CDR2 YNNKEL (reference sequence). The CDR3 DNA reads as TGTGCCAGCAGCCAAGTTTACGCGGGACAGGGGGGCGGCTACACCTTC. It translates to CASSQVYAGQGGGYTF.

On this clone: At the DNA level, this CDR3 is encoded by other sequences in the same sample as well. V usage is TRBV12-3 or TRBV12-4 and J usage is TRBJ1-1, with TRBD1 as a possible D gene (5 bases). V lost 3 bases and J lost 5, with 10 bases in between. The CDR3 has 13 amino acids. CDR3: CASSLNRGTEAFF. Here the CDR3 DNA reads TGTGCCAGCAGTTTGAATAGGGGAACTGAAGCTTTCTTT.

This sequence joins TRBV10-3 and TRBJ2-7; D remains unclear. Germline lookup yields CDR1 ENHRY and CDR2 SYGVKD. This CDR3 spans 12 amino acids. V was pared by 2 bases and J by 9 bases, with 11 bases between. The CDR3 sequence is CAISEGPGGQYF. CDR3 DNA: TGTGCCATCAGTGAGGGCCCAGGTGGGCAGTACTTC.

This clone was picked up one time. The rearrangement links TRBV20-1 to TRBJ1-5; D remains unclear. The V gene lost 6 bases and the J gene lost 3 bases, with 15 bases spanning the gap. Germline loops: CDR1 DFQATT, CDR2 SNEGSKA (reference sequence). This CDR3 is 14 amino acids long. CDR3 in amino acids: CSASVAVNNQPQHF. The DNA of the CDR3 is TGCAGTGCGAGTGTAGCGGTCAACAATCAGCCCCAGCATTTT.

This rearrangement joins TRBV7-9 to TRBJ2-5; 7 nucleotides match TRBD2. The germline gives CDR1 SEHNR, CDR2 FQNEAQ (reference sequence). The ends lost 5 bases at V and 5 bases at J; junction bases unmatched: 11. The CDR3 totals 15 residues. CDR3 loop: CASSLSGRTWETQYF. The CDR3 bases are TGTGCCAGCAGCCTTTCCGGGAGGACGTGGGAGACCCAGTACTTC.

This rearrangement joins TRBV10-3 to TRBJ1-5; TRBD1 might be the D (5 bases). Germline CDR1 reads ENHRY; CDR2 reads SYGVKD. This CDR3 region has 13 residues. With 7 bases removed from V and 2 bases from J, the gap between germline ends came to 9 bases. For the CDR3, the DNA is TGTGCCATCAATGGGGGGGGCAATCAGCCCCAGCATTTT. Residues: CAINGGGNQPQHF.

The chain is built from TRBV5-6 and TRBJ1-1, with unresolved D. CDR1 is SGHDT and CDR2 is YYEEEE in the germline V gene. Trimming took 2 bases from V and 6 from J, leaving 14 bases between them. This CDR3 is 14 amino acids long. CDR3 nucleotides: TGTGCCAGCAGCTTAGTAATCGGTTACGCTGAAGCTTTCTTT. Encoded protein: CASSLVIGYAEAFF.

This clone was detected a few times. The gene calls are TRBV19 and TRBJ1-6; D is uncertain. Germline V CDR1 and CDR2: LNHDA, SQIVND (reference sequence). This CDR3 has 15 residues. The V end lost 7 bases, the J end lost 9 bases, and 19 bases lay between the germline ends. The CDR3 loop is CASTDDIFESSPLHF. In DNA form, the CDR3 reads TGTGCCAGTACCGACGACATCTTCGAAAGTTCACCCCTCCACTTT.

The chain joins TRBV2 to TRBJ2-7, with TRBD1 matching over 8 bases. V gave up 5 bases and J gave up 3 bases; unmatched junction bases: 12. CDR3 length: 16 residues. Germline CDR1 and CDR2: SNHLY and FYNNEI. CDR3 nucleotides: TGTGCCAGCAGTAATCTTAGGACAGGGAAGGGCTACGAGCAGTACTTC. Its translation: CASSNLRTGKGYEQYF. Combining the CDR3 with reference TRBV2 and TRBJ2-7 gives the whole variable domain EPEVTQTPSHQVTQMGQEVILRCVPISNHLYFYWYRQILGQKVEFLVSFYNNEISEKSEIFDDQFSVERPDGSNFTLKIRSTKLEDSAMYFCASSNLRTGKGYEQYFGPGTRLTVT.

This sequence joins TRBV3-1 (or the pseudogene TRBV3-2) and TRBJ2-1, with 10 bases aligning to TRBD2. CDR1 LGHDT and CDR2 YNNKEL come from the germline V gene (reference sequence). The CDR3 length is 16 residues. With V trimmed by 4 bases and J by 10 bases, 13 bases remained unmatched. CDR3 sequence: CASSRSSGGVRREQFF. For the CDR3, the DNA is TGTGCCAGCAGCCGCTCTAGCGGGGGCGTAAGGAGGGAGCAGTTCTTC.

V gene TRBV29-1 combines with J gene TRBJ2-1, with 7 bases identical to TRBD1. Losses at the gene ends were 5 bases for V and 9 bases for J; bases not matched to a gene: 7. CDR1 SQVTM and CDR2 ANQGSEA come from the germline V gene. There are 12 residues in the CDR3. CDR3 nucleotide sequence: TGCAGCGTTCCGCAGGGGGTTACTGAGCAGTTCTTC. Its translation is CSVPQGVTEQFF.

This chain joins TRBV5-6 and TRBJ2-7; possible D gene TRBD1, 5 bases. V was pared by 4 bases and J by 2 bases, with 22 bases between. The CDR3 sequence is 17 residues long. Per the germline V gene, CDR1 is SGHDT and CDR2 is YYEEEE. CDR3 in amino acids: CASSPPPMGPGTYEQYF. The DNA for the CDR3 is TGTGCCAGCAGCCCACCTCCGATGGGGCCAGGAACCTACGAGCAGTACTTC.

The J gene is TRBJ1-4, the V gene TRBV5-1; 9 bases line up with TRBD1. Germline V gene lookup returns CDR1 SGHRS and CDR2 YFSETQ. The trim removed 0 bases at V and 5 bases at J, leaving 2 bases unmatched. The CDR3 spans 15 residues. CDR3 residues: CASSLGGTGNEKLFF. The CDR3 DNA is TGCGCCAGCAGCTTGGGCGGGACAGGGAATGAAAAACTGTTTTTT.

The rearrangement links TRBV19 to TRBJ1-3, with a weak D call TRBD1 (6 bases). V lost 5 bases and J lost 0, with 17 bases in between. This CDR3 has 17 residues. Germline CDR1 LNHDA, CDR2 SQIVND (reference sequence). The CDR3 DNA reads TGTGCCAGTAGTCCCTACAGGGCTGTCGCCTCTGGAAACACCATATATTTT. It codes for CASSPYRAVASGNTIYF.

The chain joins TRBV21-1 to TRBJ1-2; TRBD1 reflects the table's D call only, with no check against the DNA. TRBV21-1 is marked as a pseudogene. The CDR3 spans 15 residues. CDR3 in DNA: TGTGCCAGCAGCAAAGAGCTACAGGGGTACTATGGCTACACCTTC. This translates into CASSKELQGYYGYTF.

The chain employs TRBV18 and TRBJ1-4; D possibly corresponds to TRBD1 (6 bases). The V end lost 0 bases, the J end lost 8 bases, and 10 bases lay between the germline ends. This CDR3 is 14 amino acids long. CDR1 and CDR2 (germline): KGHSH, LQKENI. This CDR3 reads CASSPPGGWEKLFF. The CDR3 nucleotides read TGTGCCAGCTCACCACCTGGGGGCTGGGAAAAACTGTTTTTT.

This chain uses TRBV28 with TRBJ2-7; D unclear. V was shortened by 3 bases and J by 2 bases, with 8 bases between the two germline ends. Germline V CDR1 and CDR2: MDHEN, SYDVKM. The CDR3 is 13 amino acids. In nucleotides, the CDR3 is TGTGCCAGCAGTTTGGTACACACCTACGAGCAGTACTTC. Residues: CASSLVHTYEQYF.

CDR3 nucleotide sequence: TGTGCCAGCAGCTTAGGTCCCGTTATCAAGAGCTCCTACAATGAGCAGTTCTTC. Residues: CASSLGPVIKSSYNEQFF. The V gene is TRBV7-2, the J gene TRBJ2-1; D is unclear. V lost 1 base to trimming and J lost 0 bases, with 16 bases between them. This CDR3 spans 18 amino acids. The germline V gene encodes CDR1 SGHTA and CDR2 FQGNSA.

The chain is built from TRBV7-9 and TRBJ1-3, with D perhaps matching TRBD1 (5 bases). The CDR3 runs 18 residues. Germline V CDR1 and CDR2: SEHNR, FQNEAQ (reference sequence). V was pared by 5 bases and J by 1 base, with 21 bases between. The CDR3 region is CASSLLEAGVVSGNTIYF. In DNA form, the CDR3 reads TGTGCCAGCAGCCTCCTCGAAGCGGGGGTAGTTTCTGGAAACACCATATATTTT.

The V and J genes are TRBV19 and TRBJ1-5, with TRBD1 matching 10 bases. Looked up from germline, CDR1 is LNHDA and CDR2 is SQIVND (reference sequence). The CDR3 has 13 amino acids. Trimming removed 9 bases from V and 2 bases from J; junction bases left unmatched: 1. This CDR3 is CASGTGGNQPQHF. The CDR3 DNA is TGTGCCAGCGGGACAGGGGGCAATCAGCCCCAGCATTTT.

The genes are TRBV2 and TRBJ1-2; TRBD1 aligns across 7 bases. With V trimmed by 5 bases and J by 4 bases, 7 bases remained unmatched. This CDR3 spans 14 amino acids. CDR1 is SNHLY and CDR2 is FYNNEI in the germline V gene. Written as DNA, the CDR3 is TGTGCCAGCAGTTCCCTAAGACAGGGCTATGGCTACACCTTC. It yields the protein CASSSLRQGYGYTF.

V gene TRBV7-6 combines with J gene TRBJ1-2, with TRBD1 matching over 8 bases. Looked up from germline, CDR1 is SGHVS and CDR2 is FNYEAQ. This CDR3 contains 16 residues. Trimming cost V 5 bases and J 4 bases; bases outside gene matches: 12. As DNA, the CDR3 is TGTGCCAGCAGCATGTTCCCGGGACAGGTTGGCTATGGCTACACCTTC. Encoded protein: CASSMFPGQVGYGYTF. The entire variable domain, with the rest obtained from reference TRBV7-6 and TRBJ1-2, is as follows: GAGVSQSPRYKVTKRGQDVALRCDPISGHVSLYWYRQALGQGPEFLTYFNYEAQQDKSGLPNDRFSAERPEGSISTLTIQRTEQRDSAMYRCASSMFPGQVGYGYTFGSGTRLTVV.

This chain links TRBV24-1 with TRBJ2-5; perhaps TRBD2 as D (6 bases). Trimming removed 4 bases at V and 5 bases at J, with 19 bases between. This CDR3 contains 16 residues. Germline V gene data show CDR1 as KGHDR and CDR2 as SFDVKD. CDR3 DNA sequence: TGTGCCACCAGTGACCCGATTTCAGGGACTTACGAGACCCAGTACTTC. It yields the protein CATSDPISGTYETQYF.